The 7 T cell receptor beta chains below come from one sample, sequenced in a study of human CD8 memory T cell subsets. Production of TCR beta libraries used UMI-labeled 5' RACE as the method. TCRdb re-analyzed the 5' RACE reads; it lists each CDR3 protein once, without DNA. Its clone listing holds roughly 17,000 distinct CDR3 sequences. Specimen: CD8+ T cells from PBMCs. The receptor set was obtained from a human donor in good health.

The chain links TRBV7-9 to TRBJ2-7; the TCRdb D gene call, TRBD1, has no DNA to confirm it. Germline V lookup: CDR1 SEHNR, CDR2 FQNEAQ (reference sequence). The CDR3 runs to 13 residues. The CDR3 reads CAILIGGKYEQYF.

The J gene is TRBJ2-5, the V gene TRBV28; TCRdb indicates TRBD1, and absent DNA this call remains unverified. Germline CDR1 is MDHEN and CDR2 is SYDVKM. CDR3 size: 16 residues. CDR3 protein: CASSRGATNQQETQYF.

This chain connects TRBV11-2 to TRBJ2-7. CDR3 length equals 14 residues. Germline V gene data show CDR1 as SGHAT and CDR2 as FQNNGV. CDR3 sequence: CASSLETVRYEQYF.

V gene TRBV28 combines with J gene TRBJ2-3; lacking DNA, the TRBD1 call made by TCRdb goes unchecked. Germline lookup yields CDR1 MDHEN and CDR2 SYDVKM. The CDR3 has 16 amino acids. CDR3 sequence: CASWSEQGADWDTQYF.

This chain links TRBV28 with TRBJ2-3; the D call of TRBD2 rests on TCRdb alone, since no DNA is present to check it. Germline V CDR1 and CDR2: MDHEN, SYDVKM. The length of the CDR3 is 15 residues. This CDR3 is CASTLAGGDTDTQYF.

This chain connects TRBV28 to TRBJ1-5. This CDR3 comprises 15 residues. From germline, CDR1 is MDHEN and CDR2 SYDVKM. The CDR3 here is CASRILQSSNQPQHF.

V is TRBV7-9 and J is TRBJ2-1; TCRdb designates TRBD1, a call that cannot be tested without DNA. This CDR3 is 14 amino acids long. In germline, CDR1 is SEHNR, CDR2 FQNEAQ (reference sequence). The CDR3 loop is CASSSTGSTNEQFF.